The 13 T cell receptor beta chains below come from one sample, sequenced in a study of T-cell reconstitution after alpha-beta-depleted transplantation in children. Preparing the TCRbeta library involved the use of unique molecular identifiers. One entry per CDR3 protein, called by TCRdb with MiXCR from the PCR reads. Of about 290,000 distinct CDR3 sequences in the sample, roughly 9.1% were seen once. Sequenced here: PBMCs, sampled before TCRalphabeta/CD19-depleted stem cell transplant. These TCRs come from a boy under three years old with acute myeloid leukemia, due to receive a stem cell transplant.

This clonotype occurred many times. The chain recombines TRBV10-3 with TRBJ2-7; 11 bases match TRBD2. V lost 10 bases to trimming and J lost 5 bases; unmatched junction nucleotides: 7. Germline assignment: CDR1 ENHRY and CDR2 SYGVKD. This CDR3 comprises 13 residues. The CDR3: CATLAGGPDEQYF. CDR3 in DNA: TGTGCCACCTTAGCGGGAGGGCCGGACGAGCAGTACTTC.

This clonotype was recorded at least ten times. The genes are TRBV24-1 and TRBJ2-7; tentative D call: TRBD2 (6 bases). The CDR3 runs 17 residues. CDR1 is KGHDR and CDR2 is SFDVKD in the germline V gene. Trimming stripped 0 bases from V and 5 bases from J, with 19 bases between. The CDR3 DNA sequence: TGTGCCACCAGTGATTTGACCCCGGGACGGGGGAAGAACGAGCAGTACTTC. Encoded protein: CATSDLTPGRGKNEQYF.

This clonotype was seen at least ten times. The chain uses TRBV9 and TRBJ1-3; D unresolved. The CDR3 extends over 14 amino acids. Germline V gene data show CDR1 as SGDLS and CDR2 as YYNGEE. Trimming shortened V by 3 bases and J by 3 bases, and 10 bases separated the two germline ends. The CDR3 sequence: CASSGWGLGNTIYF. The CDR3, as DNA: TGTGCCAGCAGCGGCTGGGGTCTTGGAAACACCATATATTTT.

The CDR3 protein is CASSEGRNYGYTF. The CDR3 coding sequence is TGTGCCAGCAGTGAAGGGAGGAACTATGGCTACACCTTC. The chain links TRBV2 to TRBJ1-2; D gene unclear. The CDR3 is 13 amino acids. From germline, CDR1 is SNHLY and CDR2 FYNNEI. V was shortened by 1 base and J by 2 bases, with 5 bases between the two germline ends.

This clonotype was recorded at least ten times. CDR3 sequence reads: CSARDRLAGSTDTQYF. For the CDR3, the DNA is TGCAGTGCTAGAGATCGACTAGCGGGGAGCACAGATACGCAGTATTTT. This chain joins TRBV20-1 and TRBJ2-3; 11 nucleotides align to TRBD2. With V trimmed by 0 bases and J by 0 bases, 2 bases remained unmatched. The CDR3 loop spans 16 amino acids. Germline V lookup: CDR1 DFQATT, CDR2 SNEGSKA (reference sequence).

This clonotype has a count of ten or more. The CDR3 DNA reads as TGTGCCAGCAGCCAAGAACTAGCGGGGAAAGAGACCCAGTACTTC. Its protein is CASSQELAGKETQYF. The V and J genes are TRBV3-1 and TRBJ2-5; TRBD2 aligns across 10 bases. The junction had 1 base not matched to a gene; V was cut back by 0 bases and J by 3 bases. The CDR3 has 15 amino acids. CDR1 and CDR2 (germline): LGHDT, YNNKEL (reference sequence).

The rearrangement uses TRBV6-5 and TRBJ1-3, with D possibly being TRBD1 (6 bases). Germline V gives CDR1 MNHEY, CDR2 SVGAGI. Trimming shortened V by 4 bases and J by 0 bases, and 13 bases separated the two germline ends. The CDR3 extends over 16 amino acids. CDR3 in amino acids: CASSFAQGYSGNTIYF. As DNA, the CDR3 is TGTGCCAGCAGTTTCGCACAGGGTTACTCTGGAAACACCATATATTTT.

This clonotype came up many times. A much larger clonotype is one base distant, so this may be a read error. V and J are TRBV7-6 and TRBJ2-7; 7 nucleotides align to TRBD1. Germline CDR1 reads SGHVS; CDR2 reads FNYEAQ. V lost 3 bases to trimming and J lost 2 bases; unmatched junction nucleotides: 1. The CDR3 is 13 amino acids. The CDR3 spells CASSFGQAYEQYF. The CDR3, as DNA: TGTGCCAGCAGCTTCGGACAGGCCTACGAGCAGTACTTC.

Turning to this clonotype: A much larger clone lies a single base off, so this may be a read error. The rearrangement links TRBV27 to TRBJ2-7; perhaps TRBD1 as D (7 bases). V was cut by 5 bases and J by 1 base, with 15 bases left in between. Germline-derived CDR1 and CDR2 are MNHEY and SMNVEV (reference sequence). The CDR3 consists of 15 residues. The CDR3, as DNA: TGTGCCAGCAGTGTCCAGGGGGGCCGGTCCTACGAGCAGTACTTC. The encoded protein is CASSVQGGRSYEQYF.

A few counts support this clonotype. The J gene is TRBJ1-2, the V gene TRBV28; D is unresolved. The CDR3 sequence is 15 residues long. Trimming removed 4 bases at V and 3 bases at J, with 15 bases between. Germline V gene data show CDR1 as MDHEN and CDR2 as SYDVKM. The chain's CDR3 is CASSSPGRGHYGYTF. The CDR3 region has the DNA TGTGCCAGCAGTTCCCCCGGGAGAGGGCACTATGGCTACACCTTC.

This clonotype was counted ten times or more. This chain joins TRBV5-1 and TRBJ2-3; D uncertain. Trimming cost V 4 bases and J 4 bases, with 10 bases left between them. The CDR3 length is 13 residues. Germline V CDR1 and CDR2: SGHRS, YFSETQ. CDR3 loop: CASSPDGADTQYF. The CDR3 nucleotides are TGCGCCAGCAGCCCCGACGGTGCAGATACGCAGTATTTT.

The table lists this clonotype with many counts. The CDR3 reads CASSSPGLASTDTQYF. The CDR3 coding sequence is TGTGCCAGCAGTAGCCCTGGACTAGCCAGCACAGATACGCAGTATTTT. The chain links TRBV2 to TRBJ2-3; TRBD2 agrees at 8 bases. In germline, CDR1 is SNHLY, CDR2 FYNNEI. CDR3 size: 16 residues. After removal of 5 bases from V and 0 bases from J, the junction contained 7 bases not matched to a gene.

This clonotype has a count of ten or more. The DNA for the CDR3 is TGTGCCAGCTCACCGACGGACAGGCCGAGGGATCAGCCCCAGCATTTT. This encodes CASSPTDRPRDQPQHF. This chain links TRBV18 with TRBJ1-5; 7 positions match TRBD1. The CDR3 runs to 16 residues. The trim removed 3 bases at V and 5 bases at J, leaving 10 bases unmatched. Germline CDR1 is KGHSH and CDR2 is LQKENI.